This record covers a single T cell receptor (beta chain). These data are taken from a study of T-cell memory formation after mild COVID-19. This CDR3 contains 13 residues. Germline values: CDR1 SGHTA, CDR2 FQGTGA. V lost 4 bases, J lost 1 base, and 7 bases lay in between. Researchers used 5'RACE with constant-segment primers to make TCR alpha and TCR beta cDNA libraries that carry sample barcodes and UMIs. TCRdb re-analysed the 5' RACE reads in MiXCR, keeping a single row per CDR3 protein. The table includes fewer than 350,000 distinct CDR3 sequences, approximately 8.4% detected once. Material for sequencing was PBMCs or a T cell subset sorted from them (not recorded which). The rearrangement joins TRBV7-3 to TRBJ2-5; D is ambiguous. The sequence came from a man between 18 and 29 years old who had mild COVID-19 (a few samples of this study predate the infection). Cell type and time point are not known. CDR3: CASSWTVQETQYF. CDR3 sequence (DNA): TGTGCCAGCAGCTGGACGGTCCAAGAGACCCAGTACTTC.